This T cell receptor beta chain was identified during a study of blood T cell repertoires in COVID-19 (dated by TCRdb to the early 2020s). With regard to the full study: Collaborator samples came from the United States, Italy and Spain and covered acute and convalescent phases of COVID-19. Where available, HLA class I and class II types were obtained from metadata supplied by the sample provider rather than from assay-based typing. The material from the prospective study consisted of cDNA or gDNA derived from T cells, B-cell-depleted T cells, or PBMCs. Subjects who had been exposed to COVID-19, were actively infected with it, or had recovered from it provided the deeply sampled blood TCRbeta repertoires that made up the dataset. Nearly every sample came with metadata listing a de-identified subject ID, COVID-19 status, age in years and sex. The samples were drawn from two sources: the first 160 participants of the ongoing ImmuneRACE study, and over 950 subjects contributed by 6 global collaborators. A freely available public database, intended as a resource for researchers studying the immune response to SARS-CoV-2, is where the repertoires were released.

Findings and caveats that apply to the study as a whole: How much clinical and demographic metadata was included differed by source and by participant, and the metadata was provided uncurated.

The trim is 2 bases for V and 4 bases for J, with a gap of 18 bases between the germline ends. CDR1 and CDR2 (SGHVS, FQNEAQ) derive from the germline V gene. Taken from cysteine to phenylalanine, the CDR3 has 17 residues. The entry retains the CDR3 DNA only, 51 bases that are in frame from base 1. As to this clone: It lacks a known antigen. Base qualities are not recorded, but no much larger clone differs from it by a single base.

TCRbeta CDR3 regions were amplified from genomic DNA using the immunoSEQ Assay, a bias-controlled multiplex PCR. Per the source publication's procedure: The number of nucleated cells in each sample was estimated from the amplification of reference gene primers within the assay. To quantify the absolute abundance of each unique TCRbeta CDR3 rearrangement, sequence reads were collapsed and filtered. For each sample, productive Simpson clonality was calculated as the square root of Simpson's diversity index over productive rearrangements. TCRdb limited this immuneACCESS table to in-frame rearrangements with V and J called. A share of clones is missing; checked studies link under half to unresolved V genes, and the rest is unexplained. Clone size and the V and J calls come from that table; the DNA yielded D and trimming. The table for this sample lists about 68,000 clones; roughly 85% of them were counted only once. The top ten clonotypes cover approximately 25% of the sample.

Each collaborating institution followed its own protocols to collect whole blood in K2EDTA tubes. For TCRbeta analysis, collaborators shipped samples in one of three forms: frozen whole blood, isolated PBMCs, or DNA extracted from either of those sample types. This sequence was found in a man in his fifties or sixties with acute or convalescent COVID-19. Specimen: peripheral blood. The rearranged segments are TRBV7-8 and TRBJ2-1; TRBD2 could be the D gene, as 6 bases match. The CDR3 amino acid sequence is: CASSLRRRDVEYNEQFF. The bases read TGTGCCAGCAGCTTACGACGGCGGGACGTGGAGTACAATGAGCAGTTCTTC.